This entry is about one T cell receptor (beta chain). Its specificity is unknown. Germline V gene sequence: CDR1 SGHAT, CDR2 FQDESV (reference sequence). The ends were cut back, 1 base at V and 7 bases at J, with 14 bases in the middle. The CDR3 totals 16 residues. This sample was included in a study of yellow fever vaccine responses in identical twins. Notes on the study in general: Reportedly, twins' vaccine T cell responses looked partly convergent and partly personalized.

TCRdb reprocessed the RT-PCR reads via MiXCR and lists one record per CDR3 protein. This sample has approximately 2,500 distinct CDR3 sequences, with approximately 81% found just once. The sequences come from T cells from blood (PBMCs), unsorted or a sorted subset (not recorded which), collected before or after yellow fever vaccination (not recorded which). This chain uses TRBV11-1 with TRBJ1-6, with a possible D match to TRBD1 (5 bases). This TCR was recovered from a woman aged 18-29 years who received the yellow fever vaccine. CDR3 residues: CASSLGGSVDNSPLHF. The DNA of the CDR3 is TGTGCCAGCAGCTTAGGGGGGTCGGTGGACAATTCACCCCTCCACTTT. The variable domain in full, with the rest retrieved from reference TRBV11-1 and TRBJ1-6, is EAEVAQSPRYKITEKSQAVAFWCDPISGHATLYWYRQILGQGPELLVQFQDESVVDDSQLPKDRFSAERLKGVDSTLKIQPAELGDSAMYLCASSLGGSVDNSPLHFGNGTRLTVT.